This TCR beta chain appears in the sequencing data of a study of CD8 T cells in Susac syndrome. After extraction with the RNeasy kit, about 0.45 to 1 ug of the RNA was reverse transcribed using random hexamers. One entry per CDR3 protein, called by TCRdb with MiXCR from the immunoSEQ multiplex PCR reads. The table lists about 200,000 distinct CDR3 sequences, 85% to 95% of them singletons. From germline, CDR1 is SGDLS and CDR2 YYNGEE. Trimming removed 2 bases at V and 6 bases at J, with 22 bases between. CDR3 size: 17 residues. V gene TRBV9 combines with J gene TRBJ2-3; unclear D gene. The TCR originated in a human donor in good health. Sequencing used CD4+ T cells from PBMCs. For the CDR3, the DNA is TGTGCCAGCAGCGTGCGGCCGGGCCCACCGTTCGTCGATACGCAGTATTTT. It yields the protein CASSVRPGPPFVDTQYF. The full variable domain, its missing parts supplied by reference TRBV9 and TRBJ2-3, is DSGVTQTPKHLITATGQRVTLRCSPRSGDLSVYWYQQSLDQGLQFLIQYYNGEERAKGNILERFSAQQFPDLHSELNLSSLELGDSALYFCASSVRPGPPFVDTQYFGPGTRLTVL.